One and the same sample provided the 7 T cell receptor beta chains below, sequenced in a study of identical twins. TCRdb redid the calling of the 5' RACE reads with MiXCR, one entry per CDR3 protein. The sample includes some 660,000 distinct CDR3 sequences, roughly 8% of them seen just once. The same data also went into a second study, on yellow fever vaccine responses in identical twins.

The sequencing sample was made of PBMCs. These receptors were collected from a woman aged 18 to 35 in good health.

This clonotype was observed a handful of times. The V gene is TRBV12-3 or TRBV12-4, the J gene TRBJ2-3, with no clear D. This CDR3 comprises 16 residues. V gave up 6 bases and J gave up 3 bases, with 19 bases separating them. The CDR3 bases are TGTGCCAGCAGCCTTCATCTGGGAAGGATGACAGATACGCAGTATTTT. It yields the protein CASSLHLGRMTDTQYF.

The chain joins TRBV6-1 to TRBJ2-7; 8 positions match TRBD2. Germline V gene sequence: CDR1 MNHNS, CDR2 SASEGT. CDR3 size: 15 residues. V was clipped by 2 bases and J by 2 bases; unmatched bases: 5. The CDR3 DNA is TGTGCCAGCAGTGAATGGAGCGGGGGAACCTACGAGCAGTACTTC. This codes for CASSEWSGGTYEQYF.

There are a few counts of this clonotype. The genes are TRBV7-2 and TRBJ2-5; TRBD2 matches 7 bases. The CDR3 spans 15 residues. The ends lost 0 bases at V and 1 base at J; junction bases unmatched: 2. Looked up from germline, CDR1 is SGHTA and CDR2 is FQGNSA. The CDR3 nucleotides read TGTGCCAGCAGCTTAGCGGGGGGGGTCCAAGAGACCCAGTACTTC. Translated: CASSLAGGVQETQYF.

This clonotype came up many times. V usage is TRBV20-1 and J usage is TRBJ2-7, with a tentative D call TRBD1 (5 bases). CDR1 and CDR2 from the germline V gene are DFQATT and SNEGSKA (reference sequence). Trimming removed 1 base from V and 2 bases from J, with 12 bases in between. The CDR3 loop spans 14 amino acids. The CDR3 region has the DNA TGCAGTGCTAGAGGTCTCGACAGTACCTACGAGCAGTACTTC. This sequence encodes CSARGLDSTYEQYF.

The gene calls are TRBV5-4 and TRBJ2-5; D not certain. CDR3 length: 14 amino acids. Per germline, CDR1 SGHNT and CDR2 YYREEE (reference sequence). V lost 3 bases and J lost 3, with 12 bases in between. The CDR3 region has the DNA TGTGCCAGCAGCTCCCAGACTCGAGAAGAGACCCAGTACTTC. Encoded protein: CASSSQTREETQYF. The entire variable domain, with the rest obtained from reference TRBV5-4 and TRBJ2-5, is as follows: ETGVTQSPTHLIKTRGQQVTLRCSSQSGHNTVSWYQQALGQGPQFIFQYYREEENGRGNFPPRFSGLQFPNYSSELNVNALELDDSALYLCASSSQTREETQYFGPGTRLLVL.

This clonotype was counted many times. The chain couples TRBV7-9 to TRBJ2-1, with TRBD1 identical over 9 bases. V lost 5 bases, J lost 10 bases, and 12 bases stayed unmatched. The germline V gene has CDR1 SEHNR and CDR2 FQNEAQ (reference sequence). This CDR3 region has 15 residues. The CDR3 bases are TGTGCCAGCAGCCCGCCGGGGACAGGGTTGGGCGAGCAGTTCTTC. It is translated as CASSPPGTGLGEQFF.

The genes are TRBV5-1 and TRBJ2-7, with TRBD1 matching 7 bases. The V gene's germline CDR1 is SGHRS and CDR2 YFSETQ. This CDR3 comprises 13 residues. V dropped 4 bases and J dropped 8; count of bases not matched to a gene: 9. CDR3 region: CASSANPGQKQYF. CDR3 bases: TGCGCCAGCAGCGCCAACCCGGGACAGAAGCAGTACTTC. The full variable domain, completed using reference TRBV5-1 and TRBJ2-7, is KAGVTQTPRYLIKTRGQQVTLSCSPISGHRSVSWYQQTPGQGLQFLFEYFSETQRNKGNFPGRFSGRQFSNSRSEMNVSTLELGDSALYLCASSANPGQKQYFGPGTRLTVT.